The 21 T cell receptor beta chains reported below all come from one sample, sequenced in a study of shared clonotypes between healthy human individuals. The repertoire was sequenced with immunoSEQ multiplex PCR; TCRdb's copy has only in-frame clones and lacks some. The table lists a few million clones, over 85% of them singletons. The material sequenced was naive CD4+ T cells sorted from blood. Subset reported: CD45RA+ positively selected. These receptors were taken from a young man in good health.

V gene TRBV9 combines with J gene TRBJ1-3; 7 positions agree with TRBD1. CDR3 length equals 15 residues. Losses at the gene ends were 3 bases for V and 1 base for J; bases not matched to a gene: 4. Germline V gives CDR1 SGDLS, CDR2 YYNGEE. CDR3: CASSATGKSGNTIYF. The CDR3 coding sequence is TGTGCCAGCAGCGCGACAGGGAAATCTGGAAACACCATATATTTT.

The gene calls are TRBV30 and TRBJ1-3; TRBD1 is a possible D gene (5 bases). The germline CDR1 and CDR2 sequences are GTSNPN and SVGIG (reference sequence). Between the trimmed V and J ends, which lost 7 bases and 0 bases, there was a span of 10 bases. CDR3 length: 13 residues. The CDR3 region is CAYGRGSGNTIYF. CDR3 bases: TGTGCCTATGGGAGGGGCTCTGGAAACACCATATATTTT.

About this clone: Other DNA sequences in this specimen translate into the identical CDR3. The rearrangement links TRBV2 to TRBJ1-4, with a weak D call TRBD1 (5 bases). Per germline, CDR1 SNHLY and CDR2 FYNNEI. Trimming removed 1 base at V and 2 bases at J, with 8 bases between. The CDR3 consists of 15 residues. The CDR3 nucleotides are TGTGCCAGCAGTGAAGGCGGGGCGACTAATGAAAAACTGTTTTTT. Its protein is CASSEGGATNEKLFF.

The chain uses TRBV5-1 and TRBJ2-7; TRBD2 agrees at 7 bases. CDR1 and CDR2 from the germline V gene are SGHRS and YFSETQ. CDR3 length: 14 residues. V dropped 3 bases and J dropped 2; count of bases not matched to a gene: 5. The CDR3 DNA is TGCGCCAGCAGCTCGTTAGCGGGTCCCTACGAGCAGTACTTC. Residues: CASSSLAGPYEQYF.

The rearrangement uses TRBV4-1 and TRBJ2-5; 7 nucleotides align to TRBD2. CDR1 and CDR2 (germline): MGHRA, YSYEKL. CDR3 size: 16 residues. Germline trimming cut 6 bases from V and 4 bases from J; bases unmatched to any gene: 14. The CDR3 DNA reads as TGCGCCAGCAGTCAAACCCGGGACTACCCCCGAGAGACCCAGTACTTC. As protein: CASSQTRDYPRETQYF.

This clone was detected once. V gene TRBV28 combines with J gene TRBJ1-1, with 9 nucleotides matching TRBD1. This CDR3 has 14 amino acids. J gave up 4 bases and V 9 bases, and 9 bases lay outside the gene matches. Germline CDR1 and CDR2: MDHEN and SYDVKM. CDR3 in amino acids: CASSPTGGITEAFF. CDR3 DNA: TGTGCCAGTAGCCCGACAGGGGGGATCACTGAAGCTTTCTTT. The full variable domain, completed using reference TRBV28 and TRBJ1-1, is DVKVTQSSRYLVKRTGEKVFLECVQDMDHENMFWYRQDPGLGLRLIYFSYDVKMKEKGDIPEGYSVSREKKERFSLILESASTNQTSMYLCASSPTGGITEAFFGQGTRLTVV.

This clone was seen just once. The chain joins TRBV5-4 to TRBJ2-3, with 8 bases fitting TRBD2. The V and J ends lost 2 bases and 6 bases, in that order; junction bases with no gene match: 11. Germline CDR1 is SGHNT and CDR2 is YYREEE (reference sequence). The CDR3 runs to 16 residues. The CDR3 DNA reads as TGTGCCAGCAGCTTACAGCGGGGGCCGGGCTTGGATACGCAGTATTTT. Amino acids: CASSLQRGPGLDTQYF. The full variable domain, its missing parts supplied by reference TRBV5-4 and TRBJ2-3, is ETGVTQSPTHLIKTRGQQVTLRCSSQSGHNTVSWYQQALGQGPQFIFQYYREEENGRGNFPPRFSGLQFPNYSSELNVNALELDDSALYLCASSLQRGPGLDTQYFGPGTRLTVL.

Remarks on this clone: Other DNA sequences of this sample code for an identical CDR3. This chain links TRBV19 with TRBJ2-7; TRBD1 might be the D (6 bases). V was pared by 1 base and J by 4 bases, with 8 bases between. The germline gives CDR1 LNHDA, CDR2 SQIVND (reference sequence). There are 13 residues in the CDR3. The CDR3 region is CASSIGRGYEQYF. DNA for the CDR3: TGTGCCAGTAGTATAGGCAGGGGATACGAGCAGTACTTC.

V gene TRBV2 combines with J gene TRBJ2-4, with TRBD2 matching over 8 bases. Germline assignment: CDR1 SNHLY and CDR2 FYNNEI. The V gene end was trimmed by 8 bases and the J gene end by 0 bases; junction bases not matched to a gene: 9. The CDR3 totals 16 residues. CDR3 nucleotides: TGTGCCAGCGCACTAGCGGAGGGATTAGCCAAAAACATTCAGTACTTC. This encodes CASALAEGLAKNIQYF.

As to this clone: The same CDR3 also results from other DNA sequences found in this sample. The V call is TRBV5-1, the J call TRBJ1-2, with TRBD1 identical over 9 bases. V dropped 4 bases and J dropped 5; count of bases not matched to a gene: 3. The CDR3 spans 13 residues. Germline values: CDR1 SGHRS, CDR2 YFSETQ. The CDR3 nucleotides read TGCGCCAGCAGCGCGGGGACAGGGTATGGCTACACCTTC. This gives the protein CASSAGTGYGYTF.

This clone was picked up one time. V gene TRBV7-9 combines with J gene TRBJ2-7; D remains unclear. The V end was cut by 7 bases, the J end by 5 bases, with 12 bases between. The CDR3 is 12 residues long. Germline CDR1 reads SEHNR; CDR2 reads FQNEAQ (reference sequence). CDR3 bases: TGTGCCAGCACCGGGCTGTCGGACGAGCAGTACTTC. This gives the protein CASTGLSDEQYF.

V and J are TRBV11-1 and TRBJ2-5; no clear D gene. V was cut by 1 base and J by 0 bases, with 3 bases left in between. Germline lookup yields CDR1 SGHAT and CDR2 FQDESV (reference sequence). The CDR3 extends over 13 amino acids. CDR3 DNA sequence: TGTGCCAGCAGCTTAGGGCACCAAGAGACCCAGTACTTC. It translates to CASSLGHQETQYF.

The chain joins TRBV6-5 to TRBJ2-2, with 10 bases aligning to TRBD1. The V gene's germline CDR1 is MNHEY and CDR2 SVGAGI. The CDR3 runs to 14 residues. J lost 5 bases, V lost 7 bases, and 4 bases had no gene match. As DNA, the CDR3 is TGTGCCAGCAACCGGGACAGGGGTACCGGGGAGCTGTTTTTT. This sequence encodes CASNRDRGTGELFF.

The rearrangement uses TRBV7-2 and TRBJ1-3; TRBD1 might be the D (5 bases). Germline CDR1 SGHTA, CDR2 FQGNSA. V lost 4 bases and J lost 10, with 8 bases in between. The CDR3 sequence is 11 residues long. CDR3 residues: CASSSGGTIYF. The DNA for the CDR3 is TGTGCCAGCAGCTCCGGGGGGACCATATATTTT.

Turning to this clone: A junction end diverges from the germline sequence, so it may reflect a read error. The V call is TRBV4-3, the J call TRBJ2-1; 8 nucleotides agree with TRBD2. The CDR3 totals 15 residues. Germline CDR1 and CDR2: LGHNA and YSLEER. The chain's CDR3 is CASSQGTSGHNGQFF. CDR3 nucleotide sequence: TGCGCCAGCAGCCAAGGAACTAGCGGTCACAATGGGCAGTTCTTC.

The chain is built from TRBV2 and TRBJ2-6, with 7 bases identical to TRBD1. Germline V CDR1 and CDR2: SNHLY, FYNNEI. The CDR3 sequence is 16 residues long. Trimming removed 5 bases from V and 4 bases from J; junction bases left unmatched: 8. CDR3 sequence: CASSLQGSGGANVLTF. The CDR3 DNA is TGTGCCAGCAGTTTACAGGGGTCCGGCGGGGCCAACGTCCTGACTTTC.

The chain carries TRBV7-9 and TRBJ2-5; D is possibly TRBD2 (6 bases). Germline CDR1 reads SEHNR; CDR2 reads FQNEAQ (reference sequence). The CDR3 totals 14 residues. Deletions cut 0 bases from V and 4 bases from J, with 9 bases between. The CDR3 DNA reads TGTGCCAGCAGCTTAGCTAAGGGAGGAGAGACCCAGTACTTC. Its protein product is CASSLAKGGETQYF.

Remarks on this clone: In the same sample, other DNA sequences code for this CDR3. The chain couples TRBV30 to TRBJ2-3; 10 bases map to TRBD2. CDR1 and CDR2 from the germline V gene are GTSNPN and SVGIG (reference sequence). The CDR3 loop spans 15 amino acids. V lost 3 bases and J lost 3; bases outside the gene matches: 6. The CDR3 nucleotides are TGTGCCTGGAGCGGAGCGGGGGGGAATACAGATACGCAGTATTTT. Translating gives CAWSGAGGNTDTQYF. The variable domain in full, with the rest retrieved from reference TRBV30 and TRBJ2-3, is SQTIHQWPATLVQPVGSPLSLECTVEGTSNPNLYWYRQAAGRGLQLLFYSVGIGQISSEVPQNLSASRPQDRQFILSSKKLLLSDSGFYLCAWSGAGGNTDTQYFGPGTRLTVL.

The chain is built from TRBV5-4 and TRBJ1-2, with D hard to call. The germline CDR1 and CDR2 sequences are SGHNT and YYREEE (reference sequence). The CDR3 runs to 17 residues. Trimming removed 0 bases from V and 4 bases from J, with 19 bases in between. The DNA for the CDR3 is TGTGCCAGCAGCTTGGGGGAGAATCGTATCGGCGGCTATGGCTACACCTTC. This sequence encodes CASSLGENRIGGYGYTF.

V and J are TRBV28 and TRBJ1-4, with D perhaps matching TRBD1 (6 bases). V dropped 2 bases and J dropped 12 bases, with 10 bases sitting between them. This CDR3 spans 12 amino acids. Germline CDR1 MDHEN, CDR2 SYDVKM. DNA for the CDR3: TGTGCCAGCAGTTTAATGGCAGGGGAACTGTTTTTT. This codes for CASSLMAGELFF.

The V gene is TRBV5-5, the J gene TRBJ2-7; 9 bases agree with TRBD1. The CDR3 is 16 residues long. V lost 4 bases to trimming and J lost 0 bases; unmatched junction nucleotides: 8. The germline V gene has CDR1 SGHKS and CDR2 YYEKEE (reference sequence). CDR3 in DNA: TGTGCCAGCAGCCCCGCAGGGACAGGGTTCTCCTACGAGCAGTACTTC. Encoded protein: CASSPAGTGFSYEQYF.